The following is a T cell receptor beta chain sequence with its context. This table comes from immunoSEQ multiplex PCR, and its TCRdb copy is limited to in-frame clones, with some not included. The repertoire holds some 50,000 clones, with roughly 92% as singletons. This CDR3 has 14 amino acids. Trimming at V came to 2 bases and at J to 5 bases, leaving 4 bases not matched to a gene. CDR1 is SNHLY, CDR2 FYNNEI, per germline. This specimen belongs to a study of T cell changes during pregnancy in multiple sclerosis. The source is a female donor with multiple sclerosis, enrolled in a pregnancy study. The chain employs TRBV2 and TRBJ1-2; 8 nucleotides agree with TRBD1. This material consisted of peripheral blood, taken after pregnancy. In nucleotides, the CDR3 is TGTGCCAGCAGTGAACGGACAGGGAGGTATGGCTACACCTTC. Translating it yields CASSERTGRYGYTF. The variable domain in full, completed from reference TRBV2 and TRBJ1-2, reads EPEVTQTPSHQVTQMGQEVILRCVPISNHLYFYWYRQILGQKVEFLVSFYNNEISEKSEIFDDQFSVERPDGSNFTLKIRSTKLEDSAMYFCASSERTGRYGYTFGSGTRLTVV.